The source of this T cell receptor (beta chain) is a study of cytomegalovirus exposure and HLA in healthy donors. Study-wide context: Earlier results showed roughly 120 million unique TCR beta sequences derived from some 180 million T cells.

From germline, CDR1 is MNHEY and CDR2 SVGAGI. Trimming removed 0 bases at V and 0 bases at J, with 11 bases between. The CDR3 has 16 amino acids. These donors, healthy bone marrow donors, were studied. For this donor, CMV serostatus was not recorded. In the PCR, 60 Vbeta and 13 Jbeta primers were used. Data came from immunoSEQ multiplex PCR; TCRdb stores just in-frame clones and leaves some out. The sample records over 150,000 clones, over 80% being singletons. This TCR was recovered from a human donor in good health. Sequencing was performed on PBMCs. V usage is TRBV6-5 and J usage is TRBJ2-5; no clear D. CDR3 protein: CASSYSWAKYQETQYF. The CDR3 nucleotides are TGTGCCAGCAGTTACTCGTGGGCAAAGTACCAAGAGACCCAGTACTTC.